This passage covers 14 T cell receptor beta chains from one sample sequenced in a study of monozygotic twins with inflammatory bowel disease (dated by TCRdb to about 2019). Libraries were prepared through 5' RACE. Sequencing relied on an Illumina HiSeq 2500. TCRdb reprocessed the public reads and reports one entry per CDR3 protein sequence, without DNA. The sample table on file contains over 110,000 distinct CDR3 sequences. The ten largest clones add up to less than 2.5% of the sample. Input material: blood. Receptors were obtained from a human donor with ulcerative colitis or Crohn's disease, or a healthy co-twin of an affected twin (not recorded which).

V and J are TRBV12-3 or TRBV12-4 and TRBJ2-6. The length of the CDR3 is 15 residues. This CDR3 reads CASSLTGSGANVLTF.

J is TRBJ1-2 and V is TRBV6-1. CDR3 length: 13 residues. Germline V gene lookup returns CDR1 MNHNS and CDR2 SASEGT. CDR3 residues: CASSVHLDYGYTF.

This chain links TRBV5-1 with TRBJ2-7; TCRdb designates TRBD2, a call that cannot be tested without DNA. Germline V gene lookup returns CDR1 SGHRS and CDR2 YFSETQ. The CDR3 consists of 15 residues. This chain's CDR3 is CASSLVYGGTYEQYF. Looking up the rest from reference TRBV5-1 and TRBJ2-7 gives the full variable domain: KAGVTQTPRYLIKTRGQQVTLSCSPISGHRSVSWYQQTPGQGLQFLFEYFSETQRNKGNFPGRFSGRQFSNSRSEMNVSTLELGDSALYLCASSLVYGGTYEQYFGPGTRLTVT.

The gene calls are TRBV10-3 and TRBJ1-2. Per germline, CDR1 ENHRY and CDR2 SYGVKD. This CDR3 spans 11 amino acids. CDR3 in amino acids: CAISAGYGYTF.

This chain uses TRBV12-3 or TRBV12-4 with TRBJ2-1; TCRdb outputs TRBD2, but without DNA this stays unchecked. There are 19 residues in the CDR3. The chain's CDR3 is CASSLAGLAGGLFYNEQFF.

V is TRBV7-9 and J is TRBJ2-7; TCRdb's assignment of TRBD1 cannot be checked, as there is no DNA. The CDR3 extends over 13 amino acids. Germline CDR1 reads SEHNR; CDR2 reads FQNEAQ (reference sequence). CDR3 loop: CASSPVGGYEQYF.

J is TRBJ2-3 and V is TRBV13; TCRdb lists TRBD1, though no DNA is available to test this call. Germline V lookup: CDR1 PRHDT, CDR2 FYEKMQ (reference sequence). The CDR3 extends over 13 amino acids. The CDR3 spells CASSWTVVDTQYF.

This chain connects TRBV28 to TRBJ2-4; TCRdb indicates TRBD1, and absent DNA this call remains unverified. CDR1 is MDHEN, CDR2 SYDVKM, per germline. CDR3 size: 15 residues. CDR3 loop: CASSFSQGAKNIQYF.

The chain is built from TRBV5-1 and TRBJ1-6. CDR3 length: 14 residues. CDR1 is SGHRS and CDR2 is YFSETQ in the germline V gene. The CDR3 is CASSLVRNGSPLHF.

The CDR3: CASKLAQDASTDTQYF. The chain uses TRBV6-1 and TRBJ2-3; TCRdb's D call of TRBD1 is untestable without DNA. CDR1 MNHNS and CDR2 SASEGT come from the germline V gene. The CDR3 covers 16 residues.

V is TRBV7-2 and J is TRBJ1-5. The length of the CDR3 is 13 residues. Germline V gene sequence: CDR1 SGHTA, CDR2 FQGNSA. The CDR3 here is CASSSNSNQPQHF. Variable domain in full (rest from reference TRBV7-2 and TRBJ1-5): GAGVSQSPSNKVTEKGKDVELRCDPISGHTALYWYRQSLGQGLEFLIYFQGNSAPDKSGLPSDRFSAERTGGSVSTLTIQRTQQEDSAVYLCASSSNSNQPQHFGDGTRLSIL.

This CDR3 is CASSWGGDIQYF. The gene calls are TRBV12-3 or TRBV12-4 and TRBJ2-4; the TRBD1 assignment by TCRdb is unverifiable without DNA. There are 12 residues in the CDR3.

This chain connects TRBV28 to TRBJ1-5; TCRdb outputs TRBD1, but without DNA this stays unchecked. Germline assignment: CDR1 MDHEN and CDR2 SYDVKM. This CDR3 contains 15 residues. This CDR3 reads CASSRSGGAHQPQHF.

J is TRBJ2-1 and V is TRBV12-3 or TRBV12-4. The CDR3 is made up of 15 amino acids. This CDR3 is CASSLVQLRYNEQFF.